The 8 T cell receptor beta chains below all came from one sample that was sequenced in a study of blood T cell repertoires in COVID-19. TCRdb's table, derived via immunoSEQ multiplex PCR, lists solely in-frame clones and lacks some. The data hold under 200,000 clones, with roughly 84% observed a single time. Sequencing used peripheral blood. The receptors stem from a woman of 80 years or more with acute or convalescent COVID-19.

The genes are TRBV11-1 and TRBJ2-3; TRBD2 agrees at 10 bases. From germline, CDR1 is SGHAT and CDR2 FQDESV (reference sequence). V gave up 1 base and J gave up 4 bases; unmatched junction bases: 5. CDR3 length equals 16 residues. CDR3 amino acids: CASSLGSSGRADTQYF. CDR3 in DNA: TGTGCCAGCAGCTTAGGGTCGAGCGGGAGGGCAGATACGCAGTATTTT.

The CDR3 DNA reads TGTGCCAGCAGCCTAGGGGCGGGAGGGAACACTGAAGCTTTCTTT. Translated: CASSLGAGGNTEAFF. V is TRBV11-2 and J is TRBJ1-1; D is possibly TRBD1 (5 bases). CDR3 length: 15 residues. Germline CDR1 SGHAT, CDR2 FQNNGV. The V end lost 5 bases, the J end lost 1 base, and 14 bases lay between the germline ends.

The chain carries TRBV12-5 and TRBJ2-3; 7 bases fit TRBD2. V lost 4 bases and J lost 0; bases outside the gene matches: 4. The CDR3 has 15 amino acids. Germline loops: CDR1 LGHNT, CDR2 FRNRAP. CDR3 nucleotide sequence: TGTGCTAGTGGTTCCGGGGGGACCAGCACAGATACGCAGTATTTT. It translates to CASGSGGTSTDTQYF.

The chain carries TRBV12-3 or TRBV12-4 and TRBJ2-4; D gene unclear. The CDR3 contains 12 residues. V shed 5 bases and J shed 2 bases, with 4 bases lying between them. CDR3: CASSLSKNIQYF. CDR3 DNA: TGTGCCAGCAGTCTCTCCAAAAACATTCAGTACTTC.

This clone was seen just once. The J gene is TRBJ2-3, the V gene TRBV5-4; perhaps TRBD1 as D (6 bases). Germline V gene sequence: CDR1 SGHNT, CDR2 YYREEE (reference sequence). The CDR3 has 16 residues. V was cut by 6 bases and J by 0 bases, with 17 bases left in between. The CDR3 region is CASTPAGTRSTDTQYF. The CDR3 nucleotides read TGTGCCAGCACCCCCGCCGGGACAAGAAGCACAGATACGCAGTATTTT.

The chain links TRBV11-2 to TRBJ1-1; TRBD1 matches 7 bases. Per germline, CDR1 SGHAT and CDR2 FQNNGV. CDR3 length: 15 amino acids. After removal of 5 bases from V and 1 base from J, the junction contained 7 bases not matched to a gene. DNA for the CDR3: TGTGCCAGCAGCACACGCGGGACAGCGAACACTGAAGCTTTCTTT. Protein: CASSTRGTANTEAFF.

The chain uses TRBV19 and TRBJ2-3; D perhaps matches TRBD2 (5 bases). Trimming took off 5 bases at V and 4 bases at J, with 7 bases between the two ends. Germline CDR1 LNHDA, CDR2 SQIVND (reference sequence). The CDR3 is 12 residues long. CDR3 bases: TGTGCCAGTAGTGAGGGTCCAGATACGCAGTATTTT. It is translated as CASSEGPDTQYF.

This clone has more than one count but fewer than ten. This CDR3 is CASSQGLGTGTSEAFF. CDR3 DNA: TGCGCCAGCAGCCAAGGGCTGGGGACAGGGACTTCTGAAGCTTTCTTT. The chain links TRBV4-3 to TRBJ1-1, with TRBD1 identical over 9 bases. The CDR3 spans 16 residues. Germline CDR1 reads LGHNA; CDR2 reads YSLEER. V lost 1 base and J lost 6; bases outside the gene matches: 9.